The 14 T cell receptor beta chains in this list originate from one sample, sequenced in a study of CD8 T cells in ankylosing spondylitis. Study-level results: Seemingly distinctive of ankylosing spondylitis blood was a TCR beta motif formed by eight highly homologous variants.

TCRdb recomputed calls from the 5' RACE reads with MiXCR, one row per CDR3 protein. Of around 430,000 distinct CDR3 sequences listed, about 15% are singletons. These receptors have no known antigen. Sample: blood, either unsorted or a sorted T cell fraction (not recorded which). Receptors were obtained from a male donor with ankylosing spondylitis.

This clonotype has just a few counts. The chain links TRBV20-1 to TRBJ1-1; TRBD1 might be the D (6 bases). V was trimmed by 6 bases and J by 5 bases, leaving 19 bases between them. From germline, CDR1 is DFQATT and CDR2 SNEGSKA (reference sequence). The CDR3 has 14 residues. The chain's CDR3 is CSALLPTGDTEAFF. In DNA, the CDR3 is TGCAGTGCCCTTCTACCGACAGGTGATACTGAAGCTTTCTTT.

This chain uses TRBV7-2 with TRBJ1-5; TRBD1 matches 7 bases. Trimming removed 4 bases from V and 3 bases from J; junction bases left unmatched: 3. The CDR3 loop spans 14 amino acids. Germline-derived CDR1 and CDR2 are SGHTA and FQGNSA. The CDR3 here is CASSSGTVNQPQHF. The CDR3 coding sequence is TGTGCCAGCAGCTCCGGGACAGTCAATCAGCCCCAGCATTTT.

This clonotype was observed a few times. The J gene is TRBJ1-3, the V gene TRBV9; the match to TRBD1 covers 8 bases. V shed 3 bases, J shed 4 bases, and the junction held 6 bases outside the gene matches. The length of the CDR3 is 15 residues. The germline gives CDR1 SGDLS, CDR2 YYNGEE. The CDR3 loop is CASSARQGLGNTIYF. The CDR3 nucleotides are TGTGCCAGCAGCGCCCGACAGGGGTTGGGAAACACCATATATTTT.

The CDR3 region is CASRSTVSDSPLHF. CDR3 coding DNA: TGTGCCAGCAGGTCGACAGTAAGCGATTCACCCCTCCACTTT. The rearrangement joins TRBV25-1 to TRBJ1-6, with D perhaps TRBD1 (5 bases). CDR3 size: 14 residues. Germline CDR1 and CDR2: MGHDK and SYGVNS. V was cut by 6 bases and J by 8 bases, with 14 bases left in between.

This chain's CDR3 is CSVTGARETQYF. CDR3 DNA sequence: TGCAGCGTCACAGGGGCTAGAGAGACCCAGTACTTC. The gene calls are TRBV29-1 and TRBJ2-5; TRBD1 aligns across 7 bases. CDR3 length: 12 amino acids. V lost 6 bases and J lost 4; bases outside the gene matches: 5. Germline CDR1 reads SQVTM; CDR2 reads ANQGSEA.

CDR3 region: CASTLSTRIYGYTF. DNA of the CDR3: TGTGCCAGCACCTTATCCACCCGAATCTATGGCTACACCTTC. J is TRBJ1-2 and V is TRBV28; D unclear. V was shortened by 7 bases and J by 4 bases, with 16 bases between the two germline ends. Germline CDR1 and CDR2: MDHEN and SYDVKM. The CDR3 has 14 residues.

Only a few counts were recorded for this clonotype. The genes are TRBV28 and TRBJ2-1; D may match TRBD1 or TRBD2 (6 bases each). The germline V gene has CDR1 MDHEN and CDR2 SYDVKM. The V and J ends lost 4 bases and 10 bases respectively, with 20 bases between them. CDR3 length: 15 amino acids. The CDR3 is CASSSPRRSGGEQFF. The CDR3 region has the DNA TGTGCCAGCAGTTCACCCCGCCGTTCCGGGGGCGAGCAGTTCTTC. Based on the CDR3 plus reference TRBV28 and TRBJ2-1, the full variable domain is DVKVTQSSRYLVKRTGEKVFLECVQDMDHENMFWYRQDPGLGLRLIYFSYDVKMKEKGDIPEGYSVSREKKERFSLILESASTNQTSMYLCASSSPRRSGGEQFFGPGTRLTVL.

The CDR3, as DNA: TGTGCCAGCAGCCAAACGAAGCACACAGGGGGGAATGAGCAGTTCTTC. Its protein is CASSQTKHTGGNEQFF. The J gene is TRBJ2-1, the V gene TRBV3-1; 8 bases agree with TRBD1. The CDR3 is made up of 16 amino acids. V shed 2 bases and J 7 bases; nucleotides not matched to a gene: 10. Germline V gives CDR1 LGHDT, CDR2 YNNKEL (reference sequence).

The genes are TRBV6-5 and TRBJ2-2; 8 nucleotides agree with TRBD1. The V gene end was trimmed by 0 bases and the J gene end by 3 bases; junction bases not matched to a gene: 9. The CDR3 totals 18 residues. CDR1 is MNHEY and CDR2 is SVGAGI in the germline V gene. CDR3 nucleotides: TGTGCCAGCAGTTACTCCCCACGGCGGACAGGGCACACCGGGGAGCTGTTTTTT. Translating gives CASSYSPRRTGHTGELFF.

This clonotype was recorded many times. The rearrangement links TRBV24-1 to TRBJ1-2; 10 positions match TRBD1. V lost 2 bases and J lost 6; bases outside the gene matches: 5. The V gene's germline CDR1 is KGHDR and CDR2 SFDVKD. This CDR3 region has 15 residues. In DNA form, the CDR3 reads TGTGCCACCAGTGATTCTATGACAGGGGGCCATGGCTACACCTTC. It yields the protein CATSDSMTGGHGYTF.

V gene TRBV12-3 or TRBV12-4 combines with J gene TRBJ2-2; either TRBD1 or TRBD2 may supply D (6 bases each). Between the trimmed V and J ends, which lost 5 bases and 7 bases, there was a span of 20 bases. The CDR3 loop spans 16 amino acids. CDR3 in amino acids: CASSPRGTGVGGELFF. CDR3 bases: TGTGCCAGCAGTCCGAGGGGGACGGGAGTGGGCGGGGAGCTGTTTTTT.

The chain carries TRBV7-8 and TRBJ2-5, with TRBD1 as a possible D gene (5 bases). Looked up from germline, CDR1 is SGHVS and CDR2 is FQNEAQ. The CDR3 has 13 amino acids. The V end lost 8 bases, the J end lost 4 bases, and 14 bases lay between the germline ends. CDR3 region: CASRRVRLETQYF. The CDR3 nucleotides are TGTGCCAGCCGCAGGGTTCGACTAGAGACCCAGTACTTC.

J is TRBJ1-4 and V is TRBV6-1; the match to TRBD1 covers 10 bases. The CDR3 runs to 16 residues. CDR1 and CDR2 (germline): MNHNS, SASEGT. The V segment lost 6 bases and the J segment 4 bases; nucleotides outside the gene matches: 8. The CDR3 here is CASRSGTGARNEKLFF. The CDR3 coding sequence is TGTGCCAGCAGGTCCGGGACAGGGGCCCGTAATGAAAAACTGTTTTTT.

This clonotype was picked up a small number of times. The chain employs TRBV25-1 and TRBJ2-2; TRBD2 agrees at 8 bases. This CDR3 region has 17 residues. CDR1 MGHDK and CDR2 SYGVNS come from the germline V gene. Trimming took 10 bases from V and 0 from J; bases not matched to a gene: 13. The CDR3 reads CATRNSGVFANTGELFF. The CDR3 region has the DNA TGTGCCACCAGGAATAGCGGGGTTTTCGCGAACACCGGGGAGCTGTTTTTT.